A selection of T cell receptor beta chains follows, all from one sample in a study of blood T cell repertoires in COVID-19. Only in-frame clones appear in the TCRdb table, and some are missing; sequencing was by immunoSEQ multiplex PCR. The profile shows 200,000 to 300,000 clones, 83% of them singletons. Sequenced: PBMCs or T cells enriched from blood (not recorded which). The origin of the receptors is a woman aged 35 to 49 who had been exposed to COVID-19. The CDR3 runs from the conserved cysteine through the conserved F or W. A D gene is named only where the DNA matches it firmly. Clone size is stated in some rows and not others, as once, few, many or a class when expanded.

TRBJ1-3,.,.,TRBV14,TGTGCCAGCAGCTCCTCTCGGGGAGACACCATATATTTT,CASSSSRGDTIYF
TRBJ2-5,TRBD2,.,TRBV29-1,TGCAGCGTTGAAAGCGGGGGGCGACAGACCCAGTACTTC,CSVESGGRQTQYF
TRBJ1-1,.,.,TRBV10-2,TGCGCCAGCAGTGAATGGGCCACAAACACTGAAGCTTTCTTT,CASSEWATNTEAFF
TRBJ2-1,TRBD2,.,TRBV5-1,TGCGCCAGCAGCTTGGTTAGGCGGGGGGGCTACAATGAGCAGTTCTTC,CASSLVRRGGYNEQFF
TRBJ1-6,TRBD1,.,TRBV28,TGTGCCAGCAGTTCCCCTTTCGACAGGGTAAGATCTAATTCACCCCTCCACTTT,CASSSPFDRVRSNSPLHF
TRBJ2-3,.,.,TRBV7-2,TGTGCCAGCAGCTCTATAGCGGCGAGCACAGATACGCAGTATTTT,CASSSIAASTDTQYF
TRBJ2-3,TRBD1,.,TRBV7-9,TGTGCCAGCAGCTCGGGACAGGGTCCGGATACGCAGTATTTT,CASSSGQGPDTQYF
TRBJ2-3,.,.,TRBV5-1,TGCGCCAGCAGCTTTGAGTTGGATACGCAGTATTTT,CASSFELDTQYF
TRBJ1-4,TRBD1,few,TRBV5-4,TGTGCCAGCAGCACGGGACAGTCTAATGAAAAACTGTTTTTT,CASSTGQSNEKLFF
TRBJ2-5,.,.,TRBV5-1,TGCGCCAGCAGCTCCGGGACGGCGGGGGAGACCCAGTACTTC,CASSSGTAGETQYF
TRBJ2-3,TRBD2,.,TRBV9,TGTGCCAGCAGCTCACGGACTAGCGACACAGATACGCAGTATTTT,CASSSRTSDTDTQYF
TRBJ1-4,TRBD1,.,TRBV19,TGTGCCAGTAGGACAGGGATTGGGGGTAGTGAAAAACTGTTTTTT,CASRTGIGGSEKLFF
TRBJ1-1,.,.,TRBV7-6,TGTGCCAGCAGCCAAGGACAGAACACTGAAGCTTTCTTT,CASSQGQNTEAFF
TRBJ2-4,.,.,TRBV20-1,TGCAGTGCTAGTTCTCCGGGCAAAAACATTCAGTACTTC,CSASSPGKNIQYF
TRBJ1-5,TRBD1,once,TRBV27,TGTGCCAGCAGTTATCGGACAGGAAGCAATCAGCCCCAGCATTTT,CASSYRTGSNQPQHF